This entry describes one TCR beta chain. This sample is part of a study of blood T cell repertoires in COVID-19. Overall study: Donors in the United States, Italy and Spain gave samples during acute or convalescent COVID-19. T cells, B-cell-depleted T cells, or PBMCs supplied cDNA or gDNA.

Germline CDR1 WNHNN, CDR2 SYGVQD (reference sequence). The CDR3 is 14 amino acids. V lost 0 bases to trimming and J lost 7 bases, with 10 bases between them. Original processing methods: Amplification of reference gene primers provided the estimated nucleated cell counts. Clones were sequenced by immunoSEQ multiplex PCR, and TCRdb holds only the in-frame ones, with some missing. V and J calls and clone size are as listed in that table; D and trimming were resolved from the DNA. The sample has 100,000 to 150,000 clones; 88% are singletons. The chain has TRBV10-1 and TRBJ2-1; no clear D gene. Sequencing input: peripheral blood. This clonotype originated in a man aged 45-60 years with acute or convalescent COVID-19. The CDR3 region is CASSESIYLNEQFF. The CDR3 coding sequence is TGCGCCAGCAGTGAGTCGATCTACTTGAATGAGCAGTTCTTC.